The 4 T cell receptor beta chains presented below share a single source sample, sequenced in a study of blood T cell repertoires in COVID-19. Produced via immunoSEQ multiplex PCR; TCRdb's table is partial and in-frame only. The profile shows around 310,000 clones, around 90% of them singletons. Source material: peripheral blood. These receptors were collected from a woman between 40 and 50 years old with COVID-19, enrolled during active disease.

The chain carries TRBV28 and TRBJ1-3, with D unresolved. V lost 8 bases to trimming and J lost 7 bases, with 12 bases between them. CDR3 length: 12 residues. Germline V CDR1 and CDR2: MDHEN, SYDVKM. The CDR3 here is CASSLTGNTIYF. The DNA of the CDR3 is TGTGCCAGCTCTCTCACCGGGAACACCATATATTTT.

The chain uses TRBV14 and TRBJ1-3; no definite D call. There are 17 residues in the CDR3. Trimming left V 5 bases short and J 0 bases short, with 17 bases between. Germline loops: CDR1 SGHDN, CDR2 FVKESK. The CDR3 DNA reads as TGTGCCAGCAGCTCCATGGCAGTTAGCTACTCTGGAAACACCATATATTTT. Its protein product is CASSSMAVSYSGNTIYF.

Points on this clone: The same CDR3 is also encoded by other DNA sequences in this sample. J is TRBJ1-3 and V is TRBV5-1; D gene uncertain. Germline V gene sequence: CDR1 SGHRS, CDR2 YFSETQ. The length of the CDR3 is 14 residues. The ends were cut back, 0 bases at V and 4 bases at J, with 8 bases in the middle. The CDR3 loop is CASSLEAAGNTIYF. The DNA for the CDR3 is TGCGCCAGCAGCTTGGAAGCGGCCGGAAACACCATATATTTT.

The chain couples TRBV14 to TRBJ1-6; D is uncertain. Trimming cost V 1 base and J 14 bases, with 15 bases left between them. The germline CDR1 and CDR2 sequences are SGHDN and FVKESK. There are 14 residues in the CDR3. The CDR3 DNA follows: TGTGCCAGCAGCCAAGGAACGTATCAGGTCACCCTCCACTTT. The encoded protein is CASSQGTYQVTLHF.